One and the same sample provided the 14 T cell receptor beta chains below, sequenced in a study of T-cell memory formation after mild COVID-19 (dated by TCRdb to about 2021). Library preparation was by 5' RACE. TCRdb names Illumina NovaSeq 6000 as the instrument used. The public sequencing data were trimmed at Q25 with fastp and processed into clonotypes with MiXCR by TCRdb, which kept only in-frame beta chains. Merged by CDR3 protein, the rows form single entries marked with the most common genes and DNA. Across this sample there are about 340,000 distinct CDR3 sequences, with around 13% seen only once. The ten biggest clones cover 20% to 25% of the sample. The sample comprised PBMCs or a T cell subset sorted from them (not recorded which). Receptors were obtained from a man younger than 30 who had mild COVID-19 (a few samples of this study predate the infection). The sample titles of this study are shuffled in the database, so cell type and time point are left out; the donor was told from shared clones.

The V call is TRBV20-1, the J call TRBJ2-1; D gene ambiguous. Germline V gene sequence: CDR1 DFQATT, CDR2 SNEGSKA (reference sequence). The ends were cut back, 3 bases at V and 0 bases at J, with 6 bases in the middle. This CDR3 has 13 amino acids. The CDR3 protein is CSARSISYNEQFF. The CDR3 nucleotides are TGCAGTGCTAGGAGTATCTCCTACAATGAGCAGTTCTTC.

The rearrangement links TRBV10-2 to TRBJ2-4; 12 bases align to TRBD2. The germline V gene encodes CDR1 WSHSY and CDR2 SAAADI. J lost 7 bases, V lost 8 bases, and 12 bases had no gene match. CDR3 length: 16 amino acids. Here the CDR3 DNA reads TGCGCCAGCGGATTCAGACTAGCGGGGGAGACTAACATTCAGTACTTC. This encodes CASGFRLAGETNIQYF.

The V call is TRBV15, the J call TRBJ1-1; D is uncertain. There are 14 residues in the CDR3. V was trimmed by 2 bases and J by 4 bases, leaving 11 bases between them. Germline-derived CDR1 and CDR2 are LNHNV and YYDKDF (reference sequence). The CDR3 reads CATSRSFTVTEAFF. The CDR3 coding sequence is TGTGCCACCAGCAGATCCTTCACCGTCACTGAAGCTTTCTTT.

This clonotype was detected ten times or more. The chain is built from TRBV27 and TRBJ1-4; D not certain. The length of the CDR3 is 14 residues. CDR1 and CDR2 from the germline V gene are MNHEY and SMNVEV (reference sequence). The V and J ends lost 3 bases and 7 bases respectively, with 12 bases between them. The CDR3 spells CASSFSRDPEKLFF. CDR3 coding DNA: TGTGCCAGCAGTTTTTCCCGCGATCCTGAAAAACTGTTTTTT.

This clonotype showed up just a few times. The chain employs TRBV7-9 and TRBJ1-5; D gene uncertain. V lost 1 base and J lost 4, with 5 bases in between. This CDR3 has 13 residues. Germline loops: CDR1 SEHNR, CDR2 FQNEAQ (reference sequence). The CDR3 loop is CASSLGNNQPQHF. The CDR3 DNA reads as TGTGCCAGCAGCTTAGGAAATAATCAGCCCCAGCATTTT.

The rearrangement uses TRBV6-2 or TRBV6-3 and TRBJ2-4; TRBD1 aligns across 7 bases. Losses at the gene ends were 5 bases for V and 0 bases for J; bases not matched to a gene: 4. The CDR3 spans 15 residues. Germline CDR1 and CDR2: MNHEY and SVGEGT. In DNA form, the CDR3 reads TGTGCCAGCAGTCAACAGGGGATAGCCAAAAACATTCAGTACTTC. It yields the protein CASSQQGIAKNIQYF.

This chain uses TRBV20-1 with TRBJ2-7; tentatively, D is TRBD1 or TRBD2 (5 bases each). This CDR3 has 14 residues. Trimming took off 3 bases at V and 3 bases at J, with 15 bases between the two ends. Looked up from germline, CDR1 is DFQATT and CDR2 is SNEGSKA (reference sequence). The CDR3 region is CSASRGDGFYEQYF. CDR3 DNA sequence: TGCAGTGCTAGTAGAGGGGATGGTTTCTACGAGCAGTACTTC.

This sequence joins TRBV5-1 and TRBJ1-1, with D maybe TRBD1 (6 bases). CDR1 and CDR2 from the germline V gene are SGHRS and YFSETQ. This CDR3 has 16 residues. V shed 4 bases and J shed 0 bases, with 16 bases lying between them. The CDR3 reads CASSIDPQGMNTEAFF. CDR3 bases: TGCGCCAGCAGCATTGATCCGCAGGGGATGAACACTGAAGCTTTCTTT.

The chain uses TRBV7-3 and TRBJ2-3, with unresolved D. Germline CDR1 reads SGHTA; CDR2 reads FQGTGA. The CDR3 spans 15 residues. Trimming removed 0 bases from V and 1 base from J, with 8 bases in between. As DNA, the CDR3 is TGTGCCAGCAGCTTAACCGGGTCAGGCACAGATACGCAGTATTTT. It encodes CASSLTGSGTDTQYF.

There are many counts of this clonotype. The genes are TRBV10-3 and TRBJ2-3; 11 positions agree with TRBD1. The CDR3 consists of 15 residues. Germline loops: CDR1 ENHRY, CDR2 SYGVKD. The V gene end was trimmed by 4 bases and the J gene end by 2 bases; junction bases not matched to a gene: 2. The CDR3 DNA reads as TGTGCCATCAGTGCGGACAGGGGGCCCACAGATACGCAGTATTTT. Protein sequence: CAISADRGPTDTQYF.

This clonotype was found a few times. This sequence may be a read error, since a much larger clone differs from it by one base. This rearrangement joins TRBV5-1 to TRBJ1-1, with 7 bases identical to TRBD1. From germline, CDR1 is SGHRS and CDR2 YFSETQ. The CDR3 has 14 residues. The trim removed 3 bases at V and 0 bases at J, leaving 2 bases unmatched. CDR3 sequence reads: CASSSGQLNTEAFF. For the CDR3, the DNA is TGCGCCAGCAGCTCGGGACAGCTGAACACTGAAGCTTTCTTT.

This clonotype was picked up a small number of times. The chain uses TRBV5-4 and TRBJ1-2; D ambiguous. CDR3 length: 13 residues. CDR1 and CDR2 (germline): SGHNT, YYREEE (reference sequence). V was cut by 3 bases and J by 3 bases, with 9 bases left in between. CDR3 protein: CASSSDEYYGYTF. CDR3 DNA sequence: TGTGCCAGCAGCTCAGACGAGTACTATGGCTACACCTTC.

This clonotype came up a few times. Here the CDR3 reads CSASLAGVAKNIQYF. Here the CDR3 DNA reads TGCAGTGCAAGTTTAGCGGGTGTAGCCAAAAACATTCAGTACTTC. The chain employs TRBV20-1 and TRBJ2-4; 7 bases are shared with TRBD2. V lost 6 bases and J lost 0; bases outside the gene matches: 8. The CDR3 has 15 amino acids. Germline V gene lookup returns CDR1 DFQATT and CDR2 SNEGSKA (reference sequence).

This clonotype appeared a few times. The rearrangement links TRBV7-2 to TRBJ2-2; D gene uncertain. CDR1 is SGHTA and CDR2 is FQGNSA in the germline V gene. Trimming removed 2 bases at V and 7 bases at J, with 11 bases between. The length of the CDR3 is 14 residues. DNA for the CDR3: TGTGCCAGCAGCTTATTTCACACAATCGGGGAGCTGTTTTTT. This encodes CASSLFHTIGELFF.